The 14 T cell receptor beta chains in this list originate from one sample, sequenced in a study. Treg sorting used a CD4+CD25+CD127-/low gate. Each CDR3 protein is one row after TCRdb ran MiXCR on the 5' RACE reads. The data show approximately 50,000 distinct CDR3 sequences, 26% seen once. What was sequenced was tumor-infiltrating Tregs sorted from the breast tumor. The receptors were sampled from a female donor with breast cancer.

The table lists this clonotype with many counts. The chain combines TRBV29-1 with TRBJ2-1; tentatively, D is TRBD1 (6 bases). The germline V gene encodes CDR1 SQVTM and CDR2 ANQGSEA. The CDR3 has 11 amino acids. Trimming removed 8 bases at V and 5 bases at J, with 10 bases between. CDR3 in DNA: TGCAGCTCATACAGGGACAATGAGCAGTTCTTC. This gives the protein CSSYRDNEQFF.

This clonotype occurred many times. This chain's CDR3 is CASSIGQYGAGELFF. The CDR3 nucleotides read TGCGCCAGCAGCATCGGACAATACGGAGCCGGGGAGCTGTTTTTT. V usage is TRBV5-1 and J usage is TRBJ2-2; possibly TRBD1 for D (5 bases). The V gene's germline CDR1 is SGHRS and CDR2 YFSETQ. V was pared by 4 bases and J by 6 bases, with 16 bases between. The CDR3 is made up of 15 amino acids.

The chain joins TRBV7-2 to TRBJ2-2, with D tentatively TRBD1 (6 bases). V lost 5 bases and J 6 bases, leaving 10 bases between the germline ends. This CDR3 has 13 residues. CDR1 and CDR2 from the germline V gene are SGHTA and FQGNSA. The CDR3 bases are TGTGCCAGCAGCGCCAGGGGTTCCGGGGAGCTGTTTTTT. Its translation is CASSARGSGELFF. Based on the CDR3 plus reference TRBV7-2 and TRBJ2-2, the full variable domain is GAGVSQSPSNKVTEKGKDVELRCDPISGHTALYWYRQSLGQGLEFLIYFQGNSAPDKSGLPSDRFSAERTGGSVSTLTIQRTQQEDSAVYLCASSARGSGELFFGEGSRLTVL.

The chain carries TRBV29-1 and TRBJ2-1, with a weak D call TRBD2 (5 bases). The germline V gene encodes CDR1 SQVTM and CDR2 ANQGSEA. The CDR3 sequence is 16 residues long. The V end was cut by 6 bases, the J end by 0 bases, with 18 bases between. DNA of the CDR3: TGCAGCGTCACCCCACGAGGGAGAACCTCCTACAATGAGCAGTTCTTC. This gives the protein CSVTPRGRTSYNEQFF.

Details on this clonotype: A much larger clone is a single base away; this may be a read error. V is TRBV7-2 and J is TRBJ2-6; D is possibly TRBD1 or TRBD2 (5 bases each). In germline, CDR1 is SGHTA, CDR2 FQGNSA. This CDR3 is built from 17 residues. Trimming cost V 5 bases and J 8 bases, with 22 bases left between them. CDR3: CASSPRQILEGTNVLTF. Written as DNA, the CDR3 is TGTGCCAGCAGCCCCCGACAAATCCTAGAGGGGACCAACGTCCTGACTTTC.

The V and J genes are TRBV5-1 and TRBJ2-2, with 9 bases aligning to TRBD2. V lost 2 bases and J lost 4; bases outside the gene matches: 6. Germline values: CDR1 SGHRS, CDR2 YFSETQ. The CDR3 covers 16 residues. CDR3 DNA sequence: TGCGCCAGCAGCTTTGTAGCGGGAGACCCCACCGGGGAGCTGTTTTTT. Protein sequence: CASSFVAGDPTGELFF.

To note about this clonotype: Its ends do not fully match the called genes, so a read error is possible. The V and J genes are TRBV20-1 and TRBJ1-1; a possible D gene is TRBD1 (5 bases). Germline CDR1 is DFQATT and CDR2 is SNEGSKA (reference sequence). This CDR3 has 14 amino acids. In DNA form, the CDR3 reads TGCGGTGCTAGGAGGGGTTCCCTGAACACTGAAGCTTTCTTT. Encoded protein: CGARRGSLNTEAFF.

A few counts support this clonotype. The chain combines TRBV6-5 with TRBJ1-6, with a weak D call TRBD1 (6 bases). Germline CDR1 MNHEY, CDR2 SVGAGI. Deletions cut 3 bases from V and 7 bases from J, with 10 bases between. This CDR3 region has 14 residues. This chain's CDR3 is CASSYARGNSPLHF. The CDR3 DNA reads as TGTGCCAGCAGTTATGCAAGGGGGAATTCACCCCTCCACTTT.

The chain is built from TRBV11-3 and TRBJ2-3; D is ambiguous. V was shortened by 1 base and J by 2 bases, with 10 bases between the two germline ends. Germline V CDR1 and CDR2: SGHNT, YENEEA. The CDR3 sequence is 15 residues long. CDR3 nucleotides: TGTGCCAGCAGCTTAGGCCAGCAAAACACAGATACGCAGTATTTT. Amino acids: CASSLGQQNTDTQYF. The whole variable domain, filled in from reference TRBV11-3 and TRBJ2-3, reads EAGVVQSPRYKIIEKKQPVAFWCNPISGHNTLYWYLQNLGQGPELLIRYENEEAVDDSQLPKDRFSAERLKGVDSTLKIQPAELGDSAVYLCASSLGQQNTDTQYFGPGTRLTVL.

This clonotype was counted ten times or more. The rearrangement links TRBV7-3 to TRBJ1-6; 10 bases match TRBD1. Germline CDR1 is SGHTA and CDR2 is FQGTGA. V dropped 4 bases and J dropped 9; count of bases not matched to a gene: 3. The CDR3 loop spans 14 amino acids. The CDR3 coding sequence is TGTGCCAGCAGCTCCGGACAGGGGGTTTCACCCCTCCACTTT. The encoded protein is CASSSGQGVSPLHF.

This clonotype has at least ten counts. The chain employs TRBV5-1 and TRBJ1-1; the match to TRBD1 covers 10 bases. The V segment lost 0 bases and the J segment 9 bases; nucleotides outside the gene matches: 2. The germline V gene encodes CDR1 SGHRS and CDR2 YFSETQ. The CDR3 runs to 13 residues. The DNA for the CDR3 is TGCGCCAGCAGCTTGGGGGACAGGGGAAAAGCTTTCTTT. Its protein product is CASSLGDRGKAFF.

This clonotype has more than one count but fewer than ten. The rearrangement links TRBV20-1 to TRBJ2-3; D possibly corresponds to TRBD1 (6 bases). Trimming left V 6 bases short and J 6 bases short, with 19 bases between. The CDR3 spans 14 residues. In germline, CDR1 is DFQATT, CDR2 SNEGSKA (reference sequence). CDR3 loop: CSATPRTVPDTQYF. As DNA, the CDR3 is TGCAGTGCCACACCTAGGACAGTCCCGGATACGCAGTATTTT.

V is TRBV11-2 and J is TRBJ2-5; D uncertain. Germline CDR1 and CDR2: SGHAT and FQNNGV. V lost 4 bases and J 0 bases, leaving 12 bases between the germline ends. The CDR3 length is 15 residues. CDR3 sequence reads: CASSSLMGYQETQYF. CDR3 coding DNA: TGTGCCAGCAGCTCTCTCATGGGATACCAAGAGACCCAGTACTTC.

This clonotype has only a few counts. The CDR3: CASGRAGNSPLHF. CDR3 bases: TGTGCCAGCGGGCGTGCGGGTAATTCACCCCTCCACTTT. The chain has TRBV6-5 and TRBJ1-6; D remains ambiguous. The CDR3 has 13 residues. Germline V gene data show CDR1 as MNHEY and CDR2 as SVGAGI. V lost 8 bases and J lost 6, with 11 bases in between.